The rows below give T cell receptor beta chains drawn from one sample of a study of T cell clones after liver transplantation. Here immunoSEQ multiplex PCR was the method, and the copy in TCRdb shows in-frame clones only, minus some. The profile shows about 9,100 clones, about 75% of them singletons. Sequencing was performed on CD8+ T cells from blood, taken before liver transplant. Receptor source: a human donor who received a liver transplant. CDR3s include the opening cysteine and the closing phenylalanine or tryptophan. The D gene is left open where the match is weak. Size values are once, few and many counts, or a class for expanded clones, and some rows have none.

>TRBV30|TRBD2|TRBJ2-1|.
TGTGCCTGGAGTCACCCTATAGCGGGAGGCCCCTACAATGAGCAGTTCTTC
CAWSHPIAGGPYNEQFF
>TRBV7-8|.|TRBJ2-7|.
TGTGCCAGCAGTAGGCAGGCTAACGAGCAGTACTTC
CASSRQANEQYF
>TRBV4-1|.|TRBJ2-7|.
TGCGCCAGCAGCCAAGAGCCGTTCTACGAGCAGTACTTC
CASSQEPFYEQYF
>TRBV9|.|TRBJ2-3|.
TGTGCCAGCAGCGCGCAGGGGAGCACAGATACGCAGTATTTT
CASSAQGSTDTQYF
>TRBV4-1|TRBD1|TRBJ1-6|.
TGCGCCAGCAGCCAAACAGGGGCTAATTCACCCCTCCACTTT
CASSQTGANSPLHF
>TRBV28|.|TRBJ1-1|once
TGTGCCAGCAGTTTATATCGGGGGCAGGGGAACACTGAAGCTTTCTTT
CASSLYRGQGNTEAFF
>TRBV27|TRBD1|TRBJ1-2|.
TGTGCCAGCAGCCGGACAGGACGAGGCTACACCTTC
CASSRTGRGYTF
>TRBV28|TRBD1|TRBJ2-3|few
TGTGCCACCGAAACAGGGGAAAGCACAGATACGCAGTATTTT
CATETGESTDTQYF
>TRBV19|.|TRBJ2-1|few
TGTGCCAGTTGGCAGGGAGGCAATGAGCAGTTCTTC
CASWQGGNEQFF
>TRBV28|TRBD2|TRBJ2-2|.
TGTGCCAGTTCGACTAGCGGGCTAAACACCGGGGAGCTGTTTTTT
CASSTSGLNTGELFF
>TRBV11-2|.|TRBJ1-1|.
TGTGCCAGCAGCTTGGAACAGGGTCGTTGTTGTACCACTGAAGCTTTCTTT
CASSLEQGRCCTTEAFF
>TRBV27|.|TRBJ2-2|.
TGTGCCAGCAGGCCTACCGCCGGGGAGCTGTTTTTT
CASRPTAGELFF
>TRBV2|TRBD1|TRBJ1-2|.
TGTGCCAGCAGAGTCCAGGGGGCGAACTATGGCTACACCTTC
CASRVQGANYGYTF
>TRBV4-2|.|TRBJ1-1|once
TGTGCCAGCAGCTCGAGGGGGAGATCTGAAGCTTTCTTT
CASSSRGRSEAFF
>TRBV4-2|TRBD1|TRBJ1-2|.
TGTGCCAGCAGCCAAGCGAATTCGGGGACAGGGGTCGGCTACACCTTC
CASSQANSGTGVGYTF
>TRBV9|.|TRBJ1-1|.
TGTGCCAGCAGCGGACCCGGACAGTGGATGAACACTGAAGCTTTCTTT
CASSGPGQWMNTEAFF
>TRBV6-5|.|TRBJ2-6|.
TGTGCCAGCAGTTACTCGACCGGGACAGGGGCCAACGTCCTGACTTTC
CASSYSTGTGANVLTF
>TRBV14|.|TRBJ2-2|.
TGTGCCAGCAGCCAAGACAGCTACACCGGGGAGCTGTTTTTT
CASSQDSYTGELFF
>TRBV7-9|TRBD1|TRBJ2-7|.
TGTGCCAGCAGCTTGACAGGGCCAACCTACGAGCAGTACTTC
CASSLTGPTYEQYF
>TRBV6-5|TRBD1|TRBJ1-2|few
TGTGCCATCTGGACAGGGGGCTCTGGCTACACCTTC
CAIWTGGSGYTF
>TRBV7-6|.|TRBJ2-7|few
TGTGCCAGCAGCTTATGGACGGGTACCTACGAGCAGTACTTC
CASSLWTGTYEQYF
>TRBV7-6|TRBD1|TRBJ1-4|.
TGTGCCAGCAGCTTGCGACAGGGGGTAGGCGAAAAACTGTTTTTT
CASSLRQGVGEKLFF
>TRBV7-8|.|TRBJ1-2|.
TGTGGTCCTCCTACTGGGTCTAACTATGGCTACACCTTC
CGPPTGSNYGYTF
>TRBV9|.|TRBJ2-5|.
TGTGCCAGCAGCGATAGAGAGACCCAGTACTTC
CASSDRETQYF
>TRBV19|.|TRBJ1-3|.
TGTGCCAGTAGCTCGTCGGTGGCGACCTGGGGAAACACCATATATTTT
CASSSSVATWGNTIYF
>TRBV5-1|TRBD1|TRBJ2-7|.
TGCGCCAGCAGCCCCGGGACAGGGGCCTACGAGCAGTACTTC
CASSPGTGAYEQYF
>TRBV28|.|TRBJ2-7|.
TGTGCCAGCAGGCCGCAGGGGAACTACGAGCAGTACTTC
CASRPQGNYEQYF
>TRBV27|TRBD2|TRBJ2-1|.
TGTGCCAGCAGTCCACCGGGACTAGCGGCCCTGAGCTCCTACAATGAGCAGTTCTTC
CASSPPGLAALSSYNEQFF
>TRBV27|.|TRBJ2-3|.
TGTGCCAGCAGTTTATCTTCGGAGCTAAGCACAGATACGCAGTATTTT
CASSLSSELSTDTQYF
>TRBV5-4|.|TRBJ1-2|.
TGTGCCAGCAGTTCCGTCTTACAGGGTGACTATGGCTACACCTTC
CASSSVLQGDYGYTF
>TRBV19|TRBD2|TRBJ2-1|few
TGTGCCAGTAGCCCCAAGGGGCTAGCGGGGGCCTACAATGAGCAGTTCTTC
CASSPKGLAGAYNEQFF
>TRBV11-1|.|TRBJ2-7|.
TGTGCCAGCAGCTCCTTCACAAGACGGGATGTAGGCGAGCAGTACTTC
CASSSFTRRDVGEQYF
>TRBV9|.|TRBJ2-2|.
TGTGCCAGCAGCCAGGCAGGGGCCGGGGAGCTGTTTTTT
CASSQAGAGELFF
>TRBV5-1|TRBD1|TRBJ2-2|.
TGCGCCAGCAGCTGGACAGGGGCATCCGGGGAGCTGTTTTTT
CASSWTGASGELFF
>TRBV9|TRBD2|TRBJ2-7|.
TGTGCCAGCAGCCCCCGGACTAGCGGGCTCTACGAGCAGTACTTC
CASSPRTSGLYEQYF
>TRBV10-1|TRBD2|TRBJ2-1|.
TGCGCCAGCAGTGAAGGAATAGCGGGCTACAATGAGCAGTTCTTC
CASSEGIAGYNEQFF
>TRBV27|.|TRBJ2-1|.
TGTGCCAGCAGTTTAGGGGGAGGCTACAATGAGCAGTTCTTC
CASSLGGGYNEQFF
>TRBV13|TRBD2|TRBJ2-7|.
TGTGCCAGCAGCTTCCACACCGGGACTAGCGGGAGCTACGAGCAGTACTTC
CASSFHTGTSGSYEQYF
>TRBV7-9|.|TRBJ2-3|.
TGTGCCAGCAGCGGAAGAGGGTCCGGGACAGATACGCAGTATTTT
CASSGRGSGTDTQYF